This T cell receptor beta chain is drawn from a study of regulatory T cells in long-lasting Graves disease. This clonotype has at least ten counts. Its antigen is still unknown. Library construction for TCR beta used iRepertoire HTBI primers and Arm-PCR of CDR3 regions. TCRdb reprocessed the multiplex PCR reads via MiXCR and lists one record per CDR3 protein. The data contain around 480,000 distinct CDR3 sequences, 15% to 20% of them singletons. As to time point: newly diagnosed GD, antithyroid drugs for less than 3 months. PBMCs provided the RNA from which the TCR library was made. General study findings and limits: Clonotypes that were public and shared totalled a few thousand in persistent patients versus approximately 970 in new patients. Sample size was small, which may have lowered accuracy.

The sample was also linked to a second study, of T cells in Graves' hyperthyroidism and ophthalmopathy. As that report states: Exclusion criteria comprised uncontrolled infection, other autoimmune disease, pregnancy or lactation.

The sample in question was peripheral blood mononuclear cells (PBMCs), obtained at new diagnosis, from a patient treated with antithyroid drugs. The clonotype comes from a woman aged 40-65 years with Graves disease.

As DNA, the CDR3 is TGTGCCAGCAGTTACTCGAGGAGGTCGACTAATGAAAAACTGTTTTTT. Amino acid sequence: CASSYSRRSTNEKLFF. The chain is built from TRBV6-5 and TRBJ1-4; D unresolved. Looked up from germline, CDR1 is MNHEY and CDR2 is SVGAGI. The CDR3 runs to 16 residues. The ends were cut back, 0 bases at V and 2 bases at J, with 10 bases in the middle.